These T cell receptor beta chains were read from a single sample in a study of PD-L1 blockade in urothelial cancer. Assay used: immunoSEQ multiplex PCR; TCRdb lists only in-frame clones, some missing. Of more than 30,000 clones listed, approximately 90% are singletons. Here the sequenced sample was PBMCs, taken around atezolizumab (anti-PD-L1) treatment. The receptors stem from a man in his 60s with urothelial cancer. Both conserved end residues are part of each CDR3. A D gene is named only where the DNA matches it firmly. The size entry is marked missing in some rows and otherwise reads once, few, many or a size class.

d_call	clone_size	v_call	j_call	cdr3_aa	cdr3_nt
.	.	TRBV9	TRBJ1-3	CASSVKGPSSGNTIYF	TGTGCCAGCAGCGTTAAGGGGCCCAGCTCTGGAAACACCATATATTTT
.	once	TRBV5-4	TRBJ1-3	CASIIGNTIYF	TGTGCCAGCATCATTGGAAACACCATATATTTT
.	.	TRBV7-2	TRBJ2-5	CASSSTGQQETQYF	TGTGCCAGCAGCTCTACGGGACAACAAGAGACCCAGTACTTC
.	few	TRBV5-1	TRBJ1-1	CASSEQQGPEAFF	TGCGCCAGCAGCGAACAACAGGGACCTGAAGCTTTCTTT
.	.	TRBV5-1	TRBJ2-1	CASSLVAGSYNEQFF	TGCGCCAGCAGCTTGGTGGCGGGCAGCTACAATGAGCAGTTCTTC
TRBD1	once	TRBV6-5	TRBJ2-1	CASSRQGVYNEQFF	TGTGCCAGCAGCCGACAGGGGGTATACAATGAGCAGTTCTTC
TRBD2	.	TRBV9	TRBJ2-1	CASSVGRGGYNEQFF	TGTGCCAGCAGCGTAGGACGGGGGGGCTACAATGAGCAGTTCTTC
TRBD2	once	TRBV5-1	TRBJ2-7	CASSLSGTTYEQYF	TGCGCCAGCAGCCTCAGCGGGACCACCTACGAGCAGTACTTC
.	.	TRBV1	TRBJ2-5	CTTYRTGKETQYF	TGCACCACCTACCGGACAGGTAAAGAGACCCAGTACTTC
TRBD2	.	TRBV5-1	TRBJ2-7	CASRAPGLAGVHEQYF	TGCGCCAGCAGGGCGCCGGGACTAGCGGGAGTCCACGAGCAGTACTTC
.	.	TRBV6-6	TRBJ1-5	CASRPYRVEDQPQHF	TGTGCCAGCAGGCCCTACAGGGTCGAAGATCAGCCCCAGCATTTT
.	.	TRBV7-9	TRBJ2-7	CASSLGDSVGEQYF	TGTGCCAGCAGCTTAGGTGACAGTGTGGGCGAGCAGTACTTC
TRBD2	once	TRBV27	TRBJ2-5	CASSAGTSFKGTQYF	TGTGCCAGCAGTGCCGGGACTAGCTTTAAGGGGACCCAGTACTTC
.	.	TRBV4-1	TRBJ2-7	CASSQAANPSYEQYF	TGCGCCAGCAGCCAGGCGGCAAACCCTTCCTACGAGCAGTACTTC
.	.	TRBV30	TRBJ2-7	CAWSVTGRGSYEQYF	TGTGCCTGGAGTGTAACAGGGAGGGGCTCCTACGAGCAGTACTTC
.	.	TRBV28	TRBJ1-4	CASAPGTQRVNEKLFF	TGTGCCAGCGCTCCCGGGACTCAGAGAGTTAATGAAAAACTGTTTTTT
TRBD2	.	TRBV27	TRBJ2-3	CASSHPAGGGTDTQYF	TGTGCCAGCAGTCACCCAGCGGGAGGGGGGACAGATACGCAGTATTTT
.	.	TRBV29-1	TRBJ2-3	CSSREDTQYF	TGCAGCTCCCGGGAAGATACGCAGTATTTT
TRBD1	.	TRBV4-3	TRBJ1-5	CASSLNRGLSNQPQHF	TGCGCCAGCAGCCTAAACAGGGGTCTTAGCAATCAGCCCCAGCATTTT